The clone carrying this TCR beta chain was counted only a few times. The repertoire was sequenced with immunoSEQ multiplex PCR; TCRdb's copy has only in-frame clones and lacks some. Altogether about 90,000 clones are present, over 80% being singletons, with the ten largest covering approximately 17%. The sample comes from a study of PD-1 blockade in classical Hodgkin lymphoma. Time point indicated: cycle 4 day 1 (C4D1), after more than 5 weeks of nivolumab. Relapses following autologous stem cell transplantation were seen in all patients, with brentuximab vedotin exposure varying. CDR1 is SGHTA, CDR2 FQGNSA, per germline. The V and J ends lost 5 bases and 4 bases, in that order; junction bases with no gene match: 5. This CDR3 is built from 16 residues.

The chain combines TRBV7-2 with TRBJ2-3; TRBD2 matches 14 bases. The source is a human donor with classical Hodgkin lymphoma. The sample here was peripheral blood mononuclear cells (PBMCs), taken before the fourth cycle of nivolumab. The CDR3 bases are TGTGCCAGCAGCAACCGACTAGCGGGAGGGGCAGATACGCAGTATTTT. Encoded protein: CASSNRLAGGADTQYF.